This T cell receptor (beta chain) was recovered during a study of HIV-infected patients and healthy controls. Study information: Total CDR3 counts per chain did not differ significantly between patients and controls.

No cell fractionation was done, so the repertoire covers all unsorted peripheral blood T cells. The sample holds a few counts of this clonotype. 500 ng RNA was reverse transcribed with alpha and beta constant-region primers. Alpha and beta chain libraries were made separately by chain-specific third strand synthesis with multiplexing indices. In TCRdb, the 5' RACE reads were re-called with MiXCR into one record per CDR3 protein. Of thousands of distinct CDR3 sequences listed, roughly 7.4% are singletons. CDR1 and CDR2 (germline): MNHNY, SVGAGI (reference sequence). The CDR3 extends over 17 amino acids. V lost 5 bases and J lost 0, with 16 bases in between.

Sequenced here: blood, sampled before antiretroviral therapy. The rearrangement links TRBV6-6 to TRBJ1-4; tentative D call: TRBD1 (5 bases). This TCR came from an adult with HIV infection. The CDR3 is CASSSRVLGATNEKLFF. The CDR3 nucleotides read TGTGCCAGCAGTAGCAGGGTTCTAGGAGCAACTAATGAAAAACTGTTTTTT.